A selection of T cell receptor beta chains follows, all from one sample in a study of long-term antiretroviral therapy in people with HIV. Produced via immunoSEQ multiplex PCR; TCRdb's table is partial and in-frame only. The data contain 9,000 to 15,000 clones, 70% to 80% of them singletons. This specimen consisted of unsorted PBMCs, obtained about 3.1 years before starting antiretroviral therapy. These TCRs come from a man between 35 and 55 years old with HIV. The CDR3 runs from the conserved cysteine through the conserved F or W. Each record gives: J gene, D gene, clone size, CDR3 length, V gene, CDR3 protein, CDR3 DNA. A D gene is named only where the DNA matches it firmly. Only some rows state a clone size, as once, few, many or a class for expanded clones.

J gene: TRBJ2-3
D gene: TRBD2
clone size: .
CDR3 length: 16
V gene: TRBV6-4
CDR3 protein: CASSDSASGGTDTQYF
CDR3 DNA: TGTGCCAGCAGTGACTCTGCTAGCGGGGGCACAGATACGCAGTATTTT

J gene: TRBJ2-7
D gene: .
clone size: .
CDR3 length: 10
V gene: TRBV2
CDR3 protein: CASRDSWENF
CDR3 DNA: TGTGCCAGCAGAGACAGTTGGGAGAACTTC

J gene: TRBJ2-1
D gene: .
clone size: .
CDR3 length: 12
V gene: TRBV7-3
CDR3 protein: CASSLGSHEQFF
CDR3 DNA: TGTGCCAGCAGCTTAGGGAGCCATGAGCAGTTCTTC

J gene: TRBJ2-1
D gene: TRBD2
clone size: .
CDR3 length: 16
V gene: TRBV30
CDR3 protein: CAWALPPGGSYNEQFF
CDR3 DNA: TGTGCCTGGGCCCTGCCTCCGGGAGGATCCTACAATGAGCAGTTCTTC

J gene: TRBJ2-3
D gene: .
clone size: .
CDR3 length: 14
V gene: TRBV2
CDR3 protein: CASSADSGPDTQYF
CDR3 DNA: TGTGCCAGCAGTGCGGACTCAGGTCCAGATACGCAGTATTTT

J gene: TRBJ1-5
D gene: TRBD1
clone size: .
CDR3 length: 13
V gene: TRBV30
CDR3 protein: CALTGDSNQPQHF
CDR3 DNA: TGTGCCTTGACAGGGGATAGCAATCAGCCCCAGCATTTT

J gene: TRBJ2-7
D gene: TRBD1
clone size: .
CDR3 length: 14
V gene: TRBV5-6
CDR3 protein: CASSFGTAVYEQYF
CDR3 DNA: TGTGCCAGCAGCTTCGGGACAGCAGTCTACGAGCAGTACTTC

J gene: TRBJ1-5
D gene: .
clone size: .
CDR3 length: 14
V gene: TRBV28
CDR3 protein: CASSGGRVDQPQHF
CDR3 DNA: TGTGCCAGCAGTGGCGGCAGGGTGGATCAGCCCCAGCATTTT

J gene: TRBJ2-1
D gene: TRBD2
clone size: few
CDR3 length: 17
V gene: TRBV4-1
CDR3 protein: CASSQGILAGGMNEQFF
CDR3 DNA: TGCGCCAGCAGCCAAGGGATTCTAGCGGGAGGGATGAATGAGCAGTTCTTC

J gene: TRBJ1-5
D gene: .
clone size: .
CDR3 length: 14
V gene: TRBV7-9
CDR3 protein: CASSLGQYNQPQHF
CDR3 DNA: TGTGCCAGCAGCTTAGGTCAGTACAATCAGCCCCAGCATTTT

J gene: TRBJ1-2
D gene: .
clone size: .
CDR3 length: 12
V gene: TRBV6-5
CDR3 protein: CASSPTGLGYTF
CDR3 DNA: TGTGCCAGCAGCCCTACAGGGCTTGGCTACACCTTC

J gene: TRBJ2-2
D gene: .
clone size: .
CDR3 length: 15
V gene: TRBV27
CDR3 protein: CASSSPGASTGELFF
CDR3 DNA: TGTGCCAGCAGTTCACCGGGAGCGAGCACCGGGGAGCTGTTTTTT

J gene: TRBJ1-1
D gene: .
clone size: .
CDR3 length: 16
V gene: TRBV27
CDR3 protein: CASSLEGHFLNTEAFF
CDR3 DNA: TGTGCCAGCAGTTTGGAGGGACACTTTTTGAACACTGAAGCTTTCTTT

J gene: TRBJ2-1
D gene: .
clone size: .
CDR3 length: 13
V gene: TRBV9
CDR3 protein: CASSLGPNNEQFF
CDR3 DNA: TGTGCCAGCAGCCTGGGACCGAACAATGAGCAGTTCTTC

J gene: TRBJ2-7
D gene: TRBD1
clone size: .
CDR3 length: 15
V gene: TRBV29-1
CDR3 protein: CSVEEPGQGLYEQYF
CDR3 DNA: TGCAGCGTTGAGGAACCGGGACAGGGTTTATACGAGCAGTACTTC

J gene: TRBJ2-1
D gene: .
clone size: large
CDR3 length: 13
V gene: TRBV19
CDR3 protein: CASKEVYLDEQFF
CDR3 DNA: TGTGCCAGTAAGGAGGTCTATCTCGATGAGCAGTTCTTC

J gene: TRBJ1-2
D gene: .
clone size: few
CDR3 length: 14
V gene: TRBV5-4
CDR3 protein: CASSDGGDIEGYTF
CDR3 DNA: TGTGCCAGCAGCGATGGCGGGGACATAGAAGGCTACACCTTC

J gene: TRBJ1-1
D gene: .
clone size: .
CDR3 length: 15
V gene: TRBV18
CDR3 protein: CASSVVAGWNTEAFF
CDR3 DNA: TGTGCCAGCTCAGTTGTAGCAGGGTGGAACACTGAAGCTTTCTTT

J gene: TRBJ2-3
D gene: .
clone size: .
CDR3 length: 14
V gene: TRBV5-4
CDR3 protein: CASSVAPLADTQYF
CDR3 DNA: TGTGCCAGCAGCGTGGCCCCCTTGGCAGATACGCAGTATTTT

J gene: TRBJ2-7
D gene: TRBD1
clone size: .
CDR3 length: 15
V gene: TRBV7-2
CDR3 protein: CASSPAGQVLYEQYF
CDR3 DNA: TGTGCCAGCAGTCCTGCGGGACAGGTTCTATACGAGCAGTACTTC

J gene: TRBJ2-7
D gene: .
clone size: medium-sized
CDR3 length: 14
V gene: TRBV7-9
CDR3 protein: CASQRGEGSYEQYF
CDR3 DNA: TGTGCCAGCCAGAGGGGGGAGGGCAGCTACGAGCAGTACTTC

J gene: TRBJ1-2
D gene: .
clone size: .
CDR3 length: 11
V gene: TRBV30
CDR3 protein: CAWTKNYGYTF
CDR3 DNA: TGTGCCTGGACGAAGAACTATGGCTACACCTTC

J gene: TRBJ2-1
D gene: TRBD2
clone size: .
CDR3 length: 19
V gene: TRBV28
CDR3 protein: CASSLSGALRLAGINEQFF
CDR3 DNA: TGTGCCAGCAGTTTATCGGGTGCCTTGAGGCTAGCGGGAATCAATGAGCAGTTCTTC

J gene: TRBJ1-1
D gene: TRBD1
clone size: .
CDR3 length: 13
V gene: TRBV30
CDR3 protein: CAWKDRDRTEAFF
CDR3 DNA: TGTGCCTGGAAAGACAGGGACCGCACTGAAGCTTTCTTT

J gene: TRBJ1-1
D gene: .
clone size: few
CDR3 length: 13
V gene: TRBV11-2
CDR3 protein: CASGGDGNTEAFF
CDR3 DNA: TGTGCCAGCGGCGGGGACGGGAACACTGAAGCTTTCTTT

J gene: TRBJ2-1
D gene: TRBD1
clone size: .
CDR3 length: 16
V gene: TRBV2
CDR3 protein: CASSHPTGGFNNEQFF
CDR3 DNA: TGTGCCAGCAGCCACCCAACAGGGGGTTTTAACAATGAGCAGTTCTTC

J gene: TRBJ2-3
D gene: TRBD2
clone size: .
CDR3 length: 15
V gene: TRBV9
CDR3 protein: CASSVEAGAEDTQYF
CDR3 DNA: TGTGCCAGCAGCGTAGAGGCGGGAGCGGAAGATACGCAGTATTTT

J gene: TRBJ1-5
D gene: .
clone size: .
CDR3 length: 14
V gene: TRBV6-6
CDR3 protein: CASSAAASNQPQHF
CDR3 DNA: TGTGCCAGCAGCGCGGCAGCTAGCAATCAGCCCCAGCATTTT

J gene: TRBJ2-1
D gene: TRBD2
clone size: .
CDR3 length: 14
V gene: TRBV30
CDR3 protein: CAWRTGGPGTEQFF
CDR3 DNA: TGTGCCTGGAGAACGGGAGGGCCGGGGACTGAGCAGTTCTTC

J gene: TRBJ2-7
D gene: TRBD1
clone size: large
CDR3 length: 15
V gene: TRBV18
CDR3 protein: CASSPPAGQVYEQYF
CDR3 DNA: TGTGCCAGCTCACCTCCGGCAGGACAGGTGTACGAGCAGTACTTC

J gene: TRBJ2-7
D gene: TRBD2
clone size: once
CDR3 length: 15
V gene: TRBV4-3
CDR3 protein: CASSQASSGNYEQYF
CDR3 DNA: TGCGCCAGCAGCCAAGCTTCTAGCGGCAACTACGAGCAGTACTTC